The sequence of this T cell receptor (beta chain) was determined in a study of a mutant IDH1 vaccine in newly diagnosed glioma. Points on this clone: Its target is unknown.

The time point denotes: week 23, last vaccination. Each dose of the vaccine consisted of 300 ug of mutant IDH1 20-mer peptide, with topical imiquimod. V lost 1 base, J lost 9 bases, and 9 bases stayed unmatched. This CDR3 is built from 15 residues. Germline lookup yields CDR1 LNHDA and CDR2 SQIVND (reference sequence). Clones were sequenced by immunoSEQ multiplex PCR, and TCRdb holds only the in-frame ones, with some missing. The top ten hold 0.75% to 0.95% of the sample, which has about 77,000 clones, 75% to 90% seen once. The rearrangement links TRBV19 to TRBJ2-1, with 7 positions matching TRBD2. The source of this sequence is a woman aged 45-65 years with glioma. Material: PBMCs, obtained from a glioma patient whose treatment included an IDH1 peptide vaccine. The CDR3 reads CASSIASGPGGEQFF. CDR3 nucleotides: TGTGCCAGTAGTATAGCTAGCGGACCTGGCGGTGAGCAGTTCTTC.